This entry is about one T cell receptor (beta chain). Which antigen it targets is not known. Base quality data are lacking; no much larger clone is found one base away. This sample was sequenced with an Illumina MiSeq. TCRdb trimmed public reads at Q25 via fastp, called clones via MiXCR and kept in-frame beta chains. Rows merge per CDR3 protein into single entries with the most common DNA and genes. In all, the sample holds approximately 100,000 distinct CDR3 sequences, and around 30% of those were seen once. The ten largest make up 2.2% of the sample. Including cysteine and phenylalanine, the CDR3 has 14 amino acids. Left in the record is the CDR3 DNA by itself, 42 bases read in frame from the first base. Relative to germline, V is missing 5 bases and J is missing 0 bases, with 1 base of the junction outside any gene match. The germline V gene gives CDR1 as SQVTM and CDR2 as ANQGSEA. This specimen belongs to a study of type 1 regulatory T cells (dated by TCRdb to 2020 to 2023). A note on the overall study: The study characterized an in vitro protocol that generated a Tr1-enriched, alloantigen-specific CD4 T cell product named T-allo10. Patients with hematological malignancies who were receiving allogeneic hematopoietic stem cell transplantation were the group in which T-allo10 was being clinically evaluated.

The sequenced sample consisted of CD4+ T cells, either the whole sample or a sorted fraction (not recorded which). The clonotype originates from a human donor in good health. The V gene is TRBV29-1 and the J gene is TRBJ2-2; TRBD2 aligns with 9 central bases. DNA sequence: TGCAGCGTTTTAGCGGGGGCGAACACCGGGGAGCTGTTTTTT. It encodes CSVLAGANTGELFF.